This section outlines one T cell receptor (beta chain) sequence together with its context. These data come from a study of OX40 agonist ivuxolimab in advanced cancers. Overall study context: Given to patients was ivuxolimab, an agonistic anti-OX40 (CD134) antibody. Patients got intravenous ivuxolimab at 0.01 to 10 mg/kg every 2 weeks.

Sequencing was performed with immunoSEQ multiplex PCR; in TCRdb, only in-frame clones are kept and a portion is missing. The profile shows around 34,000 clones, around 86% of them singletons. V dropped 0 bases and J dropped 4 bases, with 9 bases sitting between them. Per the germline V gene, CDR1 is SGHTA and CDR2 is FQGNSA. The CDR3 contains 14 residues. Researchers took blood at baseline, on cycle 4 day 1, and on cycle 7 day 1. The starting material was CD4+ or CD8+ T cells sorted from blood, obtained in a trial of the OX40 agonist ivuxolimab. The rearrangement joins TRBV7-2 to TRBJ1-1, with D unclear. The sequence was collected from an adult with an advanced solid tumor such as melanoma, head and neck, liver or kidney cancer. The CDR3 coding sequence is TGTGCCAGCAGCTTAGCAGGGATCGGCACTGAAGCTTTCTTT. It encodes CASSLAGIGTEAFF.